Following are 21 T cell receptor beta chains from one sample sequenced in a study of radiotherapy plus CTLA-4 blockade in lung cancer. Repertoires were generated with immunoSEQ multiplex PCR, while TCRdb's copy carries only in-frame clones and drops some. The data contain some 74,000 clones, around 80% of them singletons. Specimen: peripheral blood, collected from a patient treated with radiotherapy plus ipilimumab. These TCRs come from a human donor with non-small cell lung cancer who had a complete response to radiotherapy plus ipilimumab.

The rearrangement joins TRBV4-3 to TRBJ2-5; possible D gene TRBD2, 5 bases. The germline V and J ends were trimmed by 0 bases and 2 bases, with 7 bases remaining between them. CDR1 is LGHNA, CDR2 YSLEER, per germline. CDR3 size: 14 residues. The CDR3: CASSQEAVQETQYF. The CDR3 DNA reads TGCGCCAGCAGCCAAGAAGCGGTTCAAGAGACCCAGTACTTC.

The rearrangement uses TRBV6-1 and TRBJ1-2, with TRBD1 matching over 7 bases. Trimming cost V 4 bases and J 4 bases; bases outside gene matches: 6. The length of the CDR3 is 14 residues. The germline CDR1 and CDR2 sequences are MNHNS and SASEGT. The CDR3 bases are TGTGCCAGCAGTGGGGACAGTGTTCTCTATGGCTACACCTTC. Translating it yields CASSGDSVLYGYTF.

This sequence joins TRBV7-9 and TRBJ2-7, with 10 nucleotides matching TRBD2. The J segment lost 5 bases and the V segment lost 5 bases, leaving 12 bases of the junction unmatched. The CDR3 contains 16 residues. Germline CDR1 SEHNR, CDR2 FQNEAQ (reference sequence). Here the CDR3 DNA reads TGTGCCAGCAGCCCCTCACGAGCGGGAGGGCCTCACGAGCAGTACGTC. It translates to CASSPSRAGGPHEQYV.

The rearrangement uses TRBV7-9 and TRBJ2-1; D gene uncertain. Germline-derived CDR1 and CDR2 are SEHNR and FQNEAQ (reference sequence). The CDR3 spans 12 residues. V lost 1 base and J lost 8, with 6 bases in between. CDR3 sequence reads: CASSLEVDEQFF. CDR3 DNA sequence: TGTGCCAGCAGCTTAGAAGTAGATGAGCAGTTCTTC.

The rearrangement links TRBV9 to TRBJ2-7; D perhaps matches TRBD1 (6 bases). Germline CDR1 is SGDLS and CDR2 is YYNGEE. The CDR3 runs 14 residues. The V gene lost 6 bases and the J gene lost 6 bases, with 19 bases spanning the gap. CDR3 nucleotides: TGTGCCAGCACCCGAACAACACAGGGAAGCGAGCAGTACTTC. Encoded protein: CASTRTTQGSEQYF.

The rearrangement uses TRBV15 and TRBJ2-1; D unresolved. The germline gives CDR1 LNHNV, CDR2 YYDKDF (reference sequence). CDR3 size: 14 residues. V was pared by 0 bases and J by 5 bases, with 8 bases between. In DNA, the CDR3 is TGTGCCACCAGCAGAGATGTTGGGGACAATGAGCAGTTCTTC. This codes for CATSRDVGDNEQFF.

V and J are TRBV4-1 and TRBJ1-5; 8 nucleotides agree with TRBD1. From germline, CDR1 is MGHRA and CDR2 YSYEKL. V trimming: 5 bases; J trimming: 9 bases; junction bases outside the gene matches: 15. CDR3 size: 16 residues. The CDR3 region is CASSDGGQGAPRPQHF. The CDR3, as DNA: TGCGCCAGCAGCGATGGGGGGCAGGGGGCACCACGGCCCCAGCATTTT.

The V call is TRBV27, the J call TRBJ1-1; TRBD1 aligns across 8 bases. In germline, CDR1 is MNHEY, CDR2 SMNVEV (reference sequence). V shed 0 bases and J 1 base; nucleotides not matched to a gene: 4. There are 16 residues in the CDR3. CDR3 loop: CASSLSSGTGNTEAFF. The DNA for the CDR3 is TGTGCCAGCAGTTTATCTTCCGGGACAGGGAACACTGAAGCTTTCTTT.

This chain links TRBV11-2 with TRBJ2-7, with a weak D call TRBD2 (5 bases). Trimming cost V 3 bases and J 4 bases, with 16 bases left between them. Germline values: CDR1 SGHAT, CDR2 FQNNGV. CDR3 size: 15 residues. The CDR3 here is CASSLSPGLQYEQYV. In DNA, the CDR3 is TGTGCCAGCAGCTTGAGCCCCGGACTCCAATACGAGCAGTACGTC.

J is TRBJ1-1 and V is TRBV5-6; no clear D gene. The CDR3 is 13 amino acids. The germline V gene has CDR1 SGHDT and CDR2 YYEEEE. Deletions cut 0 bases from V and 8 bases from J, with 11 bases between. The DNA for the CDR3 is TGTGCCAGCAGCTTGGGAGCTGCGATAGAAGCTTTCTTT. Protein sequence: CASSLGAAIEAFF.

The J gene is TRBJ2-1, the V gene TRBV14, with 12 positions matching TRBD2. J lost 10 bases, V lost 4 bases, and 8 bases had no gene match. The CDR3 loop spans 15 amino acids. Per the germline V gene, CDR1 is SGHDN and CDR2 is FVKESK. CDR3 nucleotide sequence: TGTGCCAGCAGCCGGACTAGCGGGGCATCACAAGAGCAGTTCTTC. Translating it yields CASSRTSGASQEQFF.

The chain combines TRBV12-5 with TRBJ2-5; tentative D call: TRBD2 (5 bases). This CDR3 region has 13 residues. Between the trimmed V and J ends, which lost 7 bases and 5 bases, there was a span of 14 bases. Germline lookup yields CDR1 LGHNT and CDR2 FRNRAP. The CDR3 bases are TGTGCTAGTGAGTCCGGAGGAATTGAGACCCAGTACTTC. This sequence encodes CASESGGIETQYF.

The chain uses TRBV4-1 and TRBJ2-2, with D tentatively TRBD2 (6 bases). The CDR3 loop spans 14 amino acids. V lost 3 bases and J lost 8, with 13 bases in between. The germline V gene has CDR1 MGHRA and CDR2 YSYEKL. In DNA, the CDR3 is TGCGCCAGCAGCCACCCGGTGGGGGGAGGGGAGCTGTTTTTT. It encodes CASSHPVGGGELFF.

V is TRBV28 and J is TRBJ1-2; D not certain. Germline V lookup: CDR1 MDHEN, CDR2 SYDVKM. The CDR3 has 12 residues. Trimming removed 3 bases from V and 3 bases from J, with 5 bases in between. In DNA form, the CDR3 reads TGTGCCAGCAGTTTCGGTTACTATGGCTACACCTTC. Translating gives CASSFGYYGYTF.

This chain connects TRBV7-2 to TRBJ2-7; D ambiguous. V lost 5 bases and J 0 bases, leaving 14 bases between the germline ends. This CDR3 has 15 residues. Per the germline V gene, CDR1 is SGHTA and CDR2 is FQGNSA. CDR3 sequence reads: CASSPSDQSSYEQYF. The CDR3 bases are TGTGCCAGCAGCCCATCGGACCAAAGCTCCTACGAGCAGTACTTC. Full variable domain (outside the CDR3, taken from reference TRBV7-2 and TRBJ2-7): GAGVSQSPSNKVTEKGKDVELRCDPISGHTALYWYRQSLGQGLEFLIYFQGNSAPDKSGLPSDRFSAERTGGSVSTLTIQRTQQEDSAVYLCASSPSDQSSYEQYFGPGTRLTVT.

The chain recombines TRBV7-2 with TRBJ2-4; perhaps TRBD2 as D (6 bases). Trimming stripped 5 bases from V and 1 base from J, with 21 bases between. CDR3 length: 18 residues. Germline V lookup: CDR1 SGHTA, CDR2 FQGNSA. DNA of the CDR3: TGTGCCAGCAGCCGCCTTGGAGGGGTTAGTACGGCCAAAAACATTCAGTACTTC. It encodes CASSRLGGVSTAKNIQYF.

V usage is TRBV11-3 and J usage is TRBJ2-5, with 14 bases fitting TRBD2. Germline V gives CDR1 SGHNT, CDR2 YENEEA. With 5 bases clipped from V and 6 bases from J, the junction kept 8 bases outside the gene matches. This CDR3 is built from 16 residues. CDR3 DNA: TGTGCCAGCAGCCCAGGGGGGACTAGCGGGAGTAAGACCCAGTACTTC. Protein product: CASSPGGTSGSKTQYF. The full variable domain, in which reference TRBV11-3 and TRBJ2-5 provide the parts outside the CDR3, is EAGVVQSPRYKIIEKKQPVAFWCNPISGHNTLYWYLQNLGQGPELLIRYENEEAVDDSQLPKDRFSAERLKGVDSTLKIQPAELGDSAVYLCASSPGGTSGSKTQYFGPGTRLLVL.

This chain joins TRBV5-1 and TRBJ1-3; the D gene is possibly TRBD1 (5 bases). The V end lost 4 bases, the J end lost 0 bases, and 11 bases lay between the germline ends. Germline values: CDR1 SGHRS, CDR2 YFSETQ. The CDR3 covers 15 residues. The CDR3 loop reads CASSGGSVSGNTIYF. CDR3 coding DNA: TGCGCCAGCAGCGGGGGATCGGTCTCTGGAAACACCATATATTTT.

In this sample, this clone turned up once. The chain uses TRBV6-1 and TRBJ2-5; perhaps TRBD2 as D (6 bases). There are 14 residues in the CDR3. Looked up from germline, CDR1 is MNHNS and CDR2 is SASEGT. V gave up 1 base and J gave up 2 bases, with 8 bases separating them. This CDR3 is CASSEGGLQETQYF. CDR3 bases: TGTGCCAGCAGTGAAGGAGGACTACAAGAGACCCAGTACTTC.

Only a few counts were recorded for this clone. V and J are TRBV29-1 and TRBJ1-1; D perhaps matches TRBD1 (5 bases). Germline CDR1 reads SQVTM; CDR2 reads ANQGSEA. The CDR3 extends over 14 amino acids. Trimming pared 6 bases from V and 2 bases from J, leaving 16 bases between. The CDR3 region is CSVAISTANTEAFF. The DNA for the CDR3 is TGCAGCGTAGCCATATCGACAGCCAACACTGAAGCTTTCTTT.

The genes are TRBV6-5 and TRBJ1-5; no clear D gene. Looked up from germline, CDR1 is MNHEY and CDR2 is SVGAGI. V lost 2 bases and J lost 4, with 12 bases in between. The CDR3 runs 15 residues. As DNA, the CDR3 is TGTGCCAGCAGTTACAAGGCCCCACTAAATCAGCCCCAGCATTTT. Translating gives CASSYKAPLNQPQHF.